The 2 T cell receptor beta chains below were found in one sample sequenced in a study of T-cell reconstitution after alpha-beta-depleted transplantation in children. The TCRbeta library was prepared with unique molecular identifiers. TCRdb passed the PCR reads through MiXCR, listing each CDR3 protein once. The sample has around 500,000 distinct CDR3 sequences, 20% to 25% seen once. The sample was PBMCs, mostly from graft donor cells, taken 360 days after TCRalphabeta/CD19-depleted stem cell transplant. The receptors come from a boy younger than two who had a stem cell transplant for acute myeloid leukemia, so the T cells may come from the graft donor.

The rearrangement links TRBV7-3 to TRBJ2-3; no reliable D call. Germline assignment: CDR1 SGHTA and CDR2 FQGTGA. The CDR3 extends over 13 amino acids. V was trimmed by 5 bases and J by 6 bases, leaving 12 bases between them. The CDR3 loop reads CASSTEPPDTQYF. In nucleotides, the CDR3 is TGTGCCAGCAGCACGGAGCCTCCGGATACGCAGTATTTT. Complete variable domain (other parts from reference TRBV7-3 and TRBJ2-3): GAGVSQTPSNKVTEKGKYVELRCDPISGHTALYWYRQSLGQGPEFLIYFQGTGAADDSGLPNDRFFAVRPEGSVSTLKIQRTERGDSAVYLCASSTEPPDTQYFGPGTRLTVL.

V is TRBV7-2 and J is TRBJ2-7, with D unclear. V was cut by 3 bases and J by 0 bases, with 18 bases left in between. Germline values: CDR1 SGHTA, CDR2 FQGNSA. The CDR3 has 17 amino acids. This CDR3 reads CASSLVASFTSSYEQYF. The CDR3 coding sequence is TGTGCCAGCAGCTTGGTTGCTTCCTTCACCAGCTCCTACGAGCAGTACTTC.